These 21 T cell receptor beta chains were sequenced from one sample in a study of CD8 T cells in ankylosing spondylitis. MiXCR, run by TCRdb on the 5' RACE reads, gives a single entry per CDR3 protein. The sample includes about 200,000 distinct CDR3 sequences, 25% to 30% of them seen just once. Sequenced sample: blood, either unsorted or a sorted T cell fraction (not recorded which). The origin of the receptors is a male donor with ankylosing spondylitis or in good health (not recorded which).

The table lists this clonotype with a few counts. This rearrangement joins TRBV29-1 to TRBJ2-7; D call uncertain. CDR3 length: 13 amino acids. Trimming cost V 4 bases and J 4 bases, with 14 bases left between them. Per germline, CDR1 SQVTM and CDR2 ANQGSEA. DNA of the CDR3: TGCAGCGTTGGAGGTGTCGAAACTTACGAGCAGTACTTC. Translated, it gives CSVGGVETYEQYF.

This clonotype showed up just a few times. The genes are TRBV7-9 and TRBJ2-7; 8 bases match TRBD1. The CDR3 has 15 amino acids. Germline lookup yields CDR1 SEHNR and CDR2 FQNEAQ (reference sequence). With V trimmed by 5 bases and J by 5 bases, 11 bases remained unmatched. CDR3 sequence reads: CASSPIQGAANEQYF. CDR3 in DNA: TGTGCCAGCAGCCCGATCCAGGGGGCGGCAAACGAGCAGTACTTC.

This clonotype was observed at least ten times. In DNA form, the CDR3 reads TGTGCCAGCAGCCCTAGCGGGAGCCCAACCTACAATGAGCAGTTCTTC. As protein: CASSPSGSPTYNEQFF. V and J are TRBV12-3 or TRBV12-4 and TRBJ2-1; the match to TRBD2 covers 10 bases. The CDR3 contains 16 residues. With 6 bases clipped from V and 2 bases from J, the junction kept 7 bases outside the gene matches.

This clonotype was counted ten times or more. The chain has TRBV13 and TRBJ2-3, with D possibly being TRBD1 (5 bases). The CDR3 runs 16 residues. Trimming pared 5 bases from V and 0 bases from J, leaving 15 bases between. The germline gives CDR1 PRHDT, CDR2 FYEKMQ (reference sequence). CDR3 coding DNA: TGTGCCAGCAGCCGCAGGGATTATTCTAGCACAGATACGCAGTATTTT. Encoded protein: CASSRRDYSSTDTQYF.

This clonotype was seen repeatedly, ten times or more. The chain uses TRBV5-1 and TRBJ2-1, with D possibly TRBD2 on 5 matching bases. The CDR3 length is 14 residues. Germline V gene lookup returns CDR1 SGHRS and CDR2 YFSETQ. V gave up 2 bases and J gave up 8 bases, with 14 bases separating them. The CDR3 protein is CASSLWARGYEQFF. The CDR3 nucleotides read TGCGCCAGCAGCTTATGGGCCCGGGGTTATGAGCAGTTCTTC. The variable domain in full, with the rest retrieved from reference TRBV5-1 and TRBJ2-1, is KAGVTQTPRYLIKTRGQQVTLSCSPISGHRSVSWYQQTPGQGLQFLFEYFSETQRNKGNFPGRFSGRQFSNSRSEMNVSTLELGDSALYLCASSLWARGYEQFFGPGTRLTVL.

This clonotype was recorded many times. The chain uses TRBV18 and TRBJ2-6, with 8 positions matching TRBD1. CDR1 is KGHSH, CDR2 LQKENI, per germline. CDR3 length equals 16 residues. With V trimmed by 5 bases and J by 4 bases, 7 bases remained unmatched. CDR3 coding DNA: TGTGCCAGCTCAGACAGGGGTCTGAGGGGGGCCAACGTCCTGACTTTC. This sequence encodes CASSDRGLRGANVLTF.

This clonotype appeared many times. CDR3 sequence (DNA): TGCAGTGCGCCTCGGGGTTCCAAGGAGCAGTTCTTC. Translating it yields CSAPRGSKEQFF. V gene TRBV20-1 combines with J gene TRBJ2-1; TRBD2 might be the D (5 bases). CDR3 length equals 12 residues. V shed 6 bases and J shed 10 bases, with 16 bases lying between them. Germline lookup yields CDR1 DFQATT and CDR2 SNEGSKA (reference sequence).

This chain connects TRBV11-1 to TRBJ2-2; D possibly corresponds to TRBD1 (5 bases). The V end was cut by 1 base, the J end by 2 bases, with 20 bases between. Per germline, CDR1 SGHAT and CDR2 FQDESV (reference sequence). This CDR3 contains 19 residues. The CDR3 coding sequence is TGTGCCAGCAGCTTAGGGACAAGACCACCCGTGGCCAACACCGGGGAGCTGTTTTTT. Translating gives CASSLGTRPPVANTGELFF.

The V call is TRBV5-1, the J call TRBJ2-3; D assignment may be TRBD1 or TRBD2 (5 bases each). Between the trimmed V and J ends, which lost 5 bases and 4 bases, there was a span of 11 bases. CDR3 length: 13 amino acids. Germline assignment: CDR1 SGHRS and CDR2 YFSETQ. In DNA form, the CDR3 reads TGCGCCAGCAGAACTATGGGGGCAGATACGCAGTATTTT. This sequence encodes CASRTMGADTQYF. Full variable domain (remainder filled in from reference TRBV5-1 and TRBJ2-3): KAGVTQTPRYLIKTRGQQVTLSCSPISGHRSVSWYQQTPGQGLQFLFEYFSETQRNKGNFPGRFSGRQFSNSRSEMNVSTLELGDSALYLCASRTMGADTQYFGPGTRLTVL.

The J gene is TRBJ2-1, the V gene TRBV29-1; 9 bases are a match to TRBD2. The V gene's germline CDR1 is SQVTM and CDR2 ANQGSEA. V trimming: 1 base; J trimming: 7 bases; junction bases outside the gene matches: 5. The CDR3 has 14 amino acids. The CDR3 DNA reads as TGCAGCGTTGAAGCTCGGCTAGCGGGGAATGAGCAGTTCTTC. The encoded protein is CSVEARLAGNEQFF.

The genes are TRBV29-1 and TRBJ2-1; D is undetermined. The CDR3 is 14 amino acids. CDR1 is SQVTM and CDR2 is ANQGSEA in the germline V gene. V was cut by 3 bases and J by 0 bases, with 9 bases left in between. The CDR3 nucleotides read TGCAGCGTTGATTTCCGTTCCTCCTACAATGAGCAGTTCTTC. The encoded protein is CSVDFRSSYNEQFF.

The chain uses TRBV24-1 and TRBJ2-3; the D gene could be TRBD1 or TRBD2 (5 bases each). The CDR3 is 15 residues long. Trimming removed 9 bases at V and 1 base at J, with 16 bases between. The germline V gene encodes CDR1 KGHDR and CDR2 SFDVKD. This CDR3 reads CATSGDDGRTDTQYF. CDR3 DNA sequence: TGTGCCACCTCCGGGGACGATGGTCGCACAGATACGCAGTATTTT.

This clonotype occurred a few times. This chain joins TRBV6-2 or TRBV6-3 and TRBJ1-5, with 7 bases matching TRBD1. In germline, CDR1 is MNHEY, CDR2 SVGEGT. The V gene end was trimmed by 2 bases and the J gene end by 2 bases; junction bases not matched to a gene: 3. This CDR3 has 15 amino acids. CDR3 DNA: TGTGCCAGCAGTTACAGGGGGCATGGCAATCAGCCCCAGCATTTT. Amino acids: CASSYRGHGNQPQHF.

This clonotype was detected only a few times. The chain carries TRBV12-3 or TRBV12-4 and TRBJ2-2, with D tentatively TRBD2 (6 bases). The V end was cut by 6 bases, the J end by 6 bases, with 14 bases between. The CDR3 is 14 amino acids. The CDR3 protein is CASRRERKAGELFF. The CDR3 region has the DNA TGTGCCAGCAGACGGGAGCGAAAGGCCGGGGAGCTGTTTTTT.

The chain combines TRBV4-1 with TRBJ2-2, with D hard to call. The CDR3 contains 15 residues. The ends were cut back, 2 bases at V and 2 bases at J, with 9 bases in the middle. Germline CDR1 and CDR2: MGHRA and YSYEKL. Here the CDR3 DNA reads TGCGCCAGCAGCCAACTCCGGACCAACACCGGGGAGCTGTTTTTT. Translating it yields CASSQLRTNTGELFF.

The chain couples TRBV7-2 to TRBJ1-5, with 7 bases matching TRBD1. The CDR3 loop spans 13 amino acids. V was pared by 5 bases and J by 7 bases, with 5 bases of the junction left unmatched. Germline loops: CDR1 SGHTA, CDR2 FQGNSA. CDR3 nucleotides: TGTGCCAGCAGCCAGAGGGGGCAACAGCCCCAGCATTTT. It specifies CASSQRGQQPQHF.

Many counts were recorded for this clonotype. The J gene is TRBJ2-7, the V gene TRBV20-1; TRBD2 aligns across 14 bases. V gave up 5 bases and J gave up 5 bases; unmatched junction bases: 11. The V gene's germline CDR1 is DFQATT and CDR2 SNEGSKA (reference sequence). This CDR3 comprises 16 residues. The CDR3, as DNA: TGCAGTGCTCCCGATCGACTAGCGGGAGGGCCGGACGAGCAGTACTTC. Translating gives CSAPDRLAGGPDEQYF.

The table lists this clonotype with many counts. The chain has TRBV18 and TRBJ2-2; D remains unclear. This CDR3 spans 15 amino acids. V was shortened by 3 bases and J by 2 bases, with 10 bases between the two germline ends. Per the germline V gene, CDR1 is KGHSH and CDR2 is LQKENI. CDR3 region: CASSPRLKNTGELFF. CDR3 DNA sequence: TGTGCCAGCTCACCCAGACTGAAAAACACCGGGGAGCTGTTTTTT.

The V gene is TRBV7-3, the J gene TRBJ2-3; no clear D. There are 14 residues in the CDR3. Trimming shortened V by 5 bases and J by 1 base, and 10 bases separated the two germline ends. Germline V CDR1 and CDR2: SGHTA, FQGTGA. CDR3 bases: TGTGCCAGCAGCCCCAAGGGCCGCACAGATACGCAGTATTTT. Its protein is CASSPKGRTDTQYF.

CDR3 region: CASSQGSLRSSYNEQFF. In DNA, the CDR3 is TGCGCCAGCAGCCAAGGATCACTAAGAAGCTCCTACAATGAGCAGTTCTTC. The V and J genes are TRBV4-1 and TRBJ2-1; D is unresolved. V was cut by 1 base and J by 0 bases, with 13 bases left in between. This CDR3 is built from 17 residues. From germline, CDR1 is MGHRA and CDR2 YSYEKL.

This clonotype appeared many times. The chain links TRBV20-1 to TRBJ2-7; TRBD2 agrees at 9 bases. This CDR3 region has 17 residues. The junction had 17 bases not matched to a gene; V was cut back by 3 bases and J by 5 bases. Germline loops: CDR1 DFQATT, CDR2 SNEGSKA (reference sequence). Written as DNA, the CDR3 is TGCAGTGCTAGGAGAGCCGGGACTAGCTTCGGATTCGACGAGCAGTACTTC. The encoded protein is CSARRAGTSFGFDEQYF.